Following are 7 T cell receptor beta chains from one sample sequenced in a study of T cell changes during pregnancy in multiple sclerosis. The assay was immunoSEQ multiplex PCR, and TCRdb's table has in-frame clones only and misses some. The profile shows around 83,000 clones, approximately 90% of them singletons. Sequenced here: CD4+ T cells from peripheral blood mononuclear cells, sampled in the second trimester of pregnancy. These receptors were obtained from a female donor with multiple sclerosis, enrolled in a pregnancy study.

The V call is TRBV9, the J call TRBJ2-7, with 12 bases identical to TRBD2. Germline CDR1 SGDLS, CDR2 YYNGEE. The CDR3 extends over 14 amino acids. The ends lost 3 bases at V and 5 bases at J; junction bases unmatched: 3. The CDR3 DNA follows: TGTGCCAGCAGCGCTAGCGGGAGGGCCAACGAGCAGTACTTC. Its protein product is CASSASGRANEQYF.

The V gene is TRBV20-1, the J gene TRBJ2-7; the D gene is possibly TRBD1 (5 bases). The CDR3 has 11 amino acids. Per germline, CDR1 DFQATT and CDR2 SNEGSKA (reference sequence). Trimming cost V 6 bases and J 2 bases, with 8 bases left between them. CDR3 protein: CSAPGPYEQYF. CDR3 sequence (DNA): TGCAGTGCCCCAGGGCCCTACGAGCAGTACTTC.

The rearrangement links TRBV5-1 to TRBJ2-7; 8 bases align to TRBD2. Unmatched junction bases numbered 5, after V lost 4 bases and J lost 2 bases. The CDR3 sequence is 14 residues long. Looked up from germline, CDR1 is SGHRS and CDR2 is YFSETQ. The CDR3 is CASSRTSPPYEQYF. Written as DNA, the CDR3 is TGCGCCAGCAGCCGGACTAGCCCCCCCTACGAGCAGTACTTC.

The chain carries TRBV5-1 and TRBJ2-7; tentative D call: TRBD2 (5 bases). CDR1 SGHRS and CDR2 YFSETQ come from the germline V gene. This CDR3 is built from 13 residues. Trimming took 2 bases from V and 1 from J, leaving 7 bases between them. The CDR3 nucleotides are TGCGCCAGCAGCTTCGGACTTTCCTACGAGCAGTACTTC. Translating it yields CASSFGLSYEQYF.

The V call is TRBV5-8, the J call TRBJ1-2; tentatively, D is TRBD1 (6 bases). V was pared by 3 bases and J by 2 bases, with 17 bases between. Looked up from germline, CDR1 is SGHTS and CDR2 is YDEGEE. This CDR3 is built from 16 residues. The CDR3 DNA is TGTGCCAGCAGCTGGGAAGGACAGAGACTAAACTATGGCTACACCTTC. Protein: CASSWEGQRLNYGYTF. Looking up the rest from reference TRBV5-8 and TRBJ1-2 gives the full variable domain: EAGVTQSPTHLIKTRGQQATLRCSPISGHTSVYWYQQALGLGLQFLLWYDEGEERNRGNFPPRFSGRQFPNYSSELNVNALELEDSALYLCASSWEGQRLNYGYTFGSGTRLTVV.

The chain is built from TRBV7-9 and TRBJ2-1; 14 bases map to TRBD2. The CDR3 covers 15 residues. CDR1 is SEHNR, CDR2 FQNEAQ, per germline (reference sequence). V was clipped by 5 bases and J by 10 bases; unmatched bases: 7. Here the CDR3 reads CASSETSGRALEQFF. The CDR3 bases are TGTGCCAGCAGCGAGACTAGCGGGAGGGCCCTCGAGCAGTTCTTC.

The chain has TRBV5-1 and TRBJ1-1; no reliable D call. The CDR3 has 14 residues. Per germline, CDR1 SGHRS and CDR2 YFSETQ. Trimming removed 0 bases at V and 6 bases at J, with 12 bases between. This CDR3 is CASSLVRGKSEAFF. CDR3 nucleotides: TGCGCCAGCAGCTTGGTTAGAGGGAAGTCTGAAGCTTTCTTT. The variable domain in full, with the rest retrieved from reference TRBV5-1 and TRBJ1-1, is KAGVTQTPRYLIKTRGQQVTLSCSPISGHRSVSWYQQTPGQGLQFLFEYFSETQRNKGNFPGRFSGRQFSNSRSEMNVSTLELGDSALYLCASSLVRGKSEAFFGQGTRLTVV.